These 3 T cell receptor beta chains originate from one sample sequenced in a study of blood T cells in healthy people across ages. PCR was performed a second time for 7 to 11 cycles using a sample-barcoded 5' primer and a J-beta primer mix. Each CDR3 protein gets one entry after TCRdb re-called the 5' RACE reads with MiXCR. The sample records approximately 850,000 distinct CDR3 sequences, about 42% being singletons. The sample comprised blood. The receptors derive from a man aged 55-75 years in good health.

This clonotype was observed a few times. The CDR3 reads CASSLGYTQYF. CDR3 sequence (DNA): TGTGCCAGCAGCTTGGGGTATACGCAGTATTTT. The gene calls are TRBV11-2 and TRBJ2-3; D is undetermined. Germline V gene data show CDR1 as SGHAT and CDR2 as FQNNGV. This CDR3 contains 11 residues. V gave up 3 bases and J gave up 7 bases, with 5 bases separating them.

The chain employs TRBV7-2 and TRBJ2-5, with a weak D call TRBD1 (5 bases). The tail of the sequence fits TRBJ2-7 better, so the J call may be wrong. There are 14 residues in the CDR3. Germline V gene lookup returns CDR1 SGHTA and CDR2 FQGNSA. DNA for the CDR3: TGTGCCAGCAGCTTGGGGCAGCTCCCCGGCGAGCAGTACTTC. Translated: CASSLGQLPGEQYF.

The chain uses TRBV12-3 or TRBV12-4 and TRBJ2-2; 9 bases line up with TRBD2. The CDR3 is made up of 16 amino acids. With 4 bases clipped from V and 6 bases from J, the junction kept 9 bases outside the gene matches. Here the CDR3 reads CASSSDSGGLAGELFF. DNA for the CDR3: TGTGCCAGCAGTTCCGATAGCGGGGGCCTTGCCGGGGAGCTGTTTTTT.